The rows below give T cell receptor beta chains drawn from one sample of a study of cytomegalovirus exposure and HLA in healthy donors. Here immunoSEQ multiplex PCR was the method, and the copy in TCRdb shows in-frame clones only, minus some. Of roughly 120,000 clones in the sample, about three quarters were seen once. The sample taken for sequencing was PBMCs. The receptors derive from a woman aged 60-75 years in good health and CMV-seropositive. CDR3s include the opening cysteine and the closing phenylalanine or tryptophan. A D gene is named only where the DNA matches it firmly. Clone size is shown for a subset of rows, as once, few, many or a class of expanded clone.

TRBV25-1	TRBJ1-4	TRBD1	.	CARRPSGTGDEKLFF	TGTGCCAGACGACCTTCCGGGACAGGGGATGAAAAACTGTTTTTT
TRBV9	TRBJ2-1	.	few	CASSVESLPNNEQFF	TGTGCCAGCAGCGTAGAAAGTCTCCCTAACAATGAGCAGTTCTTC
TRBV29-1	TRBJ1-3	.	.	CSVVGQGGNTIYF	TGCAGCGTTGTAGGGCAGGGGGGAAACACCATATATTTT
TRBV6-6	TRBJ2-1	TRBD1	.	CASSDRDSAYNEQFF	TGTGCCAGCAGTGACCGGGACAGTGCCTACAATGAGCAGTTCTTC
TRBV19	TRBJ1-1	TRBD1	.	CASSPWTGGMGNTEAFF	TGTGCCAGTAGTCCCTGGACAGGGGGCATGGGGAACACTGAAGCTTTCTTT
TRBV19	TRBJ2-1	.	few	CASSVRLQGDEQFF	TGTGCCAGTAGTGTAAGACTACAGGGTGATGAGCAGTTCTTC
TRBV30	TRBJ2-3	TRBD1	.	CAWLHPGTGGSTDTQYF	TGTGCCTGGTTACACCCCGGGACAGGGGGAAGCACAGATACGCAGTATTTT
TRBV29-1	TRBJ2-1	.	.	CSAYSSYNEQFF	TGCAGCGCGTACAGCTCCTACAATGAGCAGTTCTTC
TRBV7-2	TRBJ1-2	.	.	CASSSGNYGYTF	TGTGCCAGCAGCTCCGGGAACTATGGCTACACCTTC
TRBV5-4	TRBJ1-2	.	.	CASSPSGGVQFYGYTF	TGTGCCAGCAGCCCATCGGGGGGAGTGCAATTCTATGGCTACACCTTC
TRBV7-2	TRBJ1-5	TRBD1	few	CASRRGQKVYWGNQPQHF	TGTGCCAGCAGGCGGGGACAGAAAGTTTATTGGGGCAATCAGCCCCAGCATTTT
TRBV5-5	TRBJ2-2	TRBD2	few	CASSRLTSGETGELFF	TGTGCCAGCAGCCGACTGACTAGCGGGGAAACCGGGGAGCTGTTTTTT
TRBV6-5	TRBJ2-1	TRBD2	.	CASSPGTSGGNEQFF	TGTGCCAGCAGTCCCGGGACTAGCGGGGGCAATGAGCAGTTCTTC
TRBV5-6	TRBJ1-5	TRBD1	.	CASSRTGLSNQPQHF	TGTGCCAGCAGCCGGACAGGGCTTAGCAATCAGCCCCAGCATTTT
TRBV7-9	TRBJ1-1	TRBD1	few	CASSLARQGLRAFF	TGTGCCAGCAGCTTGGCGAGACAGGGTTTGCGGGCTTTCTTT
TRBV2	TRBJ1-6	TRBD1	.	CASTAQGAPPLHF	TGTGCCAGCACAGCACAGGGGGCTCCACCCCTCCACTTT
TRBV18	TRBJ1-1	.	.	CASSPQGMNTEAFF	TGTGCCAGCTCACCACAGGGGATGAACACTGAAGCTTTCTTT
TRBV4-3	TRBJ2-3	TRBD2	.	CASSQEVGGRGITDTQYF	TGCGCCAGCAGCCAAGAGGTCGGCGGGAGGGGCATCACAGATACGCAGTATTTT
TRBV21-1	TRBJ1-2	.	.	CASIGGRAPYGYTF	TGTGCCAGCATTGGGGGCAGAGCTCCCTATGGCTACACCTTC
TRBV14	TRBJ2-3	.	.	CASSVQSRSTQYF	TGTGCCAGCAGCGTCCAGTCCAGAAGTACGCAGTATTTT
TRBV7-9	TRBJ2-1	.	.	CASSYELAYNEQFF	TGTGCCAGCAGCTATGAACTAGCTTACAATGAGCAGTTCTTC
TRBV7-9	TRBJ1-3	TRBD1	.	CASSSGTGYPRNTIYF	TGTGCCAGCAGCTCGGGGACAGGTTATCCAAGAAACACCATATATTTT
TRBV9	TRBJ1-1	TRBD1	.	CASSSQTGDTEAFF	TGTGCCAGCAGCTCCCAGACAGGGGACACTGAAGCTTTCTTT
TRBV7-9	TRBJ2-3	.	.	CASRLRGNADTQYF	TGTGCCAGCAGGTTAAGGGGTAACGCAGATACGCAGTATTTT